One sample yielded the 12 T cell receptor beta chains listed below, sequenced in a study of blood T cell repertoires in COVID-19. Libraries were prepared by immunoSEQ multiplex PCR; TCRdb keeps only in-frame clonotypes and omits some of them. Among roughly 160,000 clones listed, around nine tenths were seen once. The specimen sequenced was peripheral blood. Source of these receptors: a man aged 55 to 70 with COVID-19, enrolled during active disease.

This clone turned up a few times. The chain has TRBV14 and TRBJ1-3; no reliable D call. Trimming removed 1 base at V and 3 bases at J, with 7 bases between. Germline CDR1 reads SGHDN; CDR2 reads FVKESK. The length of the CDR3 is 14 residues. CDR3 nucleotides: TGTGCCAGCAGCCAAGTCACGAGTGGAAACACCATATATTTT. It encodes CASSQVTSGNTIYF.

CDR3 residues: CASSLDLAGGYEQYF. In DNA form, the CDR3 reads TGTGCCAGCAGCCTCGATCTAGCGGGGGGTTACGAGCAGTACTTC. This chain uses TRBV11-2 with TRBJ2-7; TRBD2 agrees at 11 bases. After removal of 5 bases from V and 4 bases from J, the junction contained 7 bases not matched to a gene. The germline gives CDR1 SGHAT, CDR2 FQNNGV. This CDR3 has 15 amino acids.

The chain joins TRBV30 to TRBJ2-1, with 9 bases aligning to TRBD2. This CDR3 region has 13 residues. Unmatched junction bases numbered 2, after V lost 4 bases and J lost 4 bases. From germline, CDR1 is GTSNPN and CDR2 SVGIG (reference sequence). This chain's CDR3 is CAWTSGVYNEQFF. The DNA of the CDR3 is TGTGCCTGGACTAGCGGGGTATACAATGAGCAGTTCTTC.

This rearrangement joins TRBV6-2 or TRBV6-3 to TRBJ2-3; 12 nucleotides line up with TRBD2. V gave up 3 bases and J gave up 0 bases; unmatched junction bases: 4. The CDR3 loop spans 17 amino acids. CDR1 and CDR2 from the germline V gene are MNHEY and SVGEGT. CDR3 sequence reads: CASSYPSGGVSTDTQYF. CDR3 bases: TGTGCCAGCAGTTATCCTAGCGGGGGGGTAAGCACAGATACGCAGTATTTT.

This clone has only a few counts. This chain links TRBV3-1 (or the pseudogene TRBV3-2) with TRBJ2-7, with D tentatively TRBD1 (5 bases). This CDR3 is 18 amino acids long. Germline lookup yields CDR1 LGHDT and CDR2 YNNKEL (reference sequence). V lost 3 bases, J lost 3 bases, and 24 bases lay in between. CDR3 sequence reads: CASSQSLFGAPGCYEQYF. CDR3 nucleotides: TGTGCCAGCAGCCAGTCACTTTTTGGGGCCCCCGGTTGCTACGAGCAGTACTTC.

The chain has TRBV12-5 and TRBJ1-4; the D is unclear. Germline values: CDR1 LGHNT, CDR2 FRNRAP. The CDR3 consists of 14 residues. V dropped 0 bases and J dropped 12 bases, with 14 bases sitting between them. The CDR3 protein is CASGLVIAGGELFF. Written as DNA, the CDR3 is TGTGCTAGTGGTTTGGTAATAGCAGGAGGAGAACTGTTTTTT. Supplemented by reference TRBV12-5 and TRBJ1-4, the full variable domain reads DARVTQTPRHKVTEMGQEVTMRCQPILGHNTVFWYRQTMMQGLELLAYFRNRAPLDDSGMPKDRFSAEMPDATLATLKIQPSEPRDSAVYFCASGLVIAGGELFFGSGTQLSVL.

The chain links TRBV2 to TRBJ1-5; D remains unclear. V shed 1 base and J shed 5 bases, with 3 bases lying between them. There are 12 residues in the CDR3. Germline assignment: CDR1 SNHLY and CDR2 FYNNEI. Written as DNA, the CDR3 is TGTGCCAGCAGTGAAGAGCATCAGCCCCAGCATTTT. The encoded protein is CASSEEHQPQHF.

This sequence joins TRBV6-6 and TRBJ1-4; D is ambiguous. CDR1 MNHNY and CDR2 SVGAGI come from the germline V gene (reference sequence). The V end lost 0 bases, the J end lost 6 bases, and 8 bases lay between the germline ends. The CDR3 is 14 amino acids. The CDR3 loop is CASSYSIGDEKLFF. The CDR3 DNA follows: TGTGCCAGCAGTTACTCGATTGGAGATGAAAAACTGTTTTTT.

The rearrangement uses TRBV20-1 and TRBJ2-1; 12 nucleotides agree with TRBD2. The V and J ends lost 3 bases and 5 bases, in that order; junction bases with no gene match: 5. Germline CDR1 is DFQATT and CDR2 is SNEGSKA (reference sequence). The CDR3 totals 15 residues. The CDR3 protein is CSASRLAGGNNEQFF. As DNA, the CDR3 is TGCAGTGCTAGTCGGCTAGCGGGAGGGAACAATGAGCAGTTCTTC.

This chain joins TRBV27 and TRBJ2-7, with TRBD1 identical over 7 bases. There are 14 residues in the CDR3. The V gene's germline CDR1 is MNHEY and CDR2 SMNVEV (reference sequence). V lost 2 bases to trimming and J lost 1 base; unmatched junction nucleotides: 2. This chain's CDR3 is CASSLRDRSYEQYF. CDR3 in DNA: TGTGCCAGCAGTTTAAGGGACAGATCCTACGAGCAGTACTTC.

The genes are TRBV19 and TRBJ2-3; perhaps TRBD2 as D (5 bases). V was trimmed by 1 base and J by 0 bases, leaving 14 bases between them. Germline V gives CDR1 LNHDA, CDR2 SQIVND (reference sequence). This CDR3 is 17 amino acids long. CDR3 nucleotides: TGTGCCAGTAGTATAGGAGGGTCTTTTTATAGCACAGATACGCAGTATTTT. It yields the protein CASSIGGSFYSTDTQYF.

This rearrangement joins TRBV6-5 to TRBJ2-7; D is unresolved. The germline V and J ends were trimmed by 2 bases and 3 bases, with 2 bases remaining between them. Germline V gene data show CDR1 as MNHEY and CDR2 as SVGAGI. This CDR3 is 11 amino acids long. CDR3 in amino acids: CASSYHYEQYF. In nucleotides, the CDR3 is TGTGCCAGCAGTTACCACTACGAGCAGTACTTC.